Listed below are T cell receptor beta chains from one sample, sequenced in a study of blood T cell repertoires in COVID-19. Generated by immunoSEQ multiplex PCR, the TCRdb table keeps only in-frame clones and is missing some. The sample lists 400,000 to 450,000 clones, 80% to 90% occurring once. The material sequenced was peripheral blood. Receptors originate from a woman aged 25 to 39 with active or convalescent COVID-19. The CDR3 runs from the conserved cysteine through the conserved F or W.

V gene	CDR3 protein
TRBV14	CASSRNWGAEAFF
TRBV5-8	CASSLAGTDYGYTF
TRBV18	CASSPLDRGTGYTF
TRBV10-2	CASTSSQGSPEAFF
TRBV3-1/TRBV3-2	CASSAGPGTEAFF
TRBV2	CASKDRGGNTEAFF
TRBV18	CASSPWGSDFTQYF
TRBV7-2	CASSFGRWDYEQYF
TRBV5-1	CASRRGLDSPLHF
TRBV2	CATGQDSYEQYF
TRBV19	CASSITTGTEAFF
TRBV18	CASSPRTGGDTEAFF